The 10 T cell receptor beta chains given below trace back to one sample, sequenced in a study of T-cell memory formation after mild COVID-19. MiXCR was run by TCRdb on the 5' RACE reads, yielding one entry per CDR3 protein. The sample contains about 160,000 distinct CDR3 sequences, less than 40% of which appear only once. The material sequenced was PBMCs or a T cell subset sorted from them (not recorded which). The receptors here all came from an adult woman who had mild COVID-19 (a few samples of this study predate the infection). Cell type and time point are not known.

J is TRBJ2-5 and V is TRBV7-2; perhaps D is TRBD1 or TRBD2 (5 bases each). The CDR3 length is 14 residues. V lost 5 bases to trimming and J lost 5 bases, with 15 bases between them. Germline assignment: CDR1 SGHTA and CDR2 FQGNSA. CDR3 sequence reads: CASSRGGFSETQYF. In nucleotides, the CDR3 is TGTGCCAGCAGCCGGGGCGGCTTCTCGGAGACCCAGTACTTC.

This clonotype was detected ten times or more. The chain links TRBV4-2 to TRBJ1-1, with 7 bases lining up with TRBD1. V lost 3 bases and J lost 1; bases outside the gene matches: 8. Germline V gives CDR1 LGHNA, CDR2 YNFKEQ. CDR3 length equals 16 residues. In nucleotides, the CDR3 is TGTGCCAGCAGCCAGCCCACCGGGACAGCGAACACTGAAGCTTTCTTT. Protein: CASSQPTGTANTEAFF.

The chain recombines TRBV25-1 with TRBJ2-5, with D possibly matching TRBD1 (6 bases). This CDR3 contains 16 residues. CDR1 and CDR2 from the germline V gene are MGHDK and SYGVNS. V was clipped by 3 bases and J by 3 bases, with 17 bases between them. CDR3 sequence reads: CASSDGFRAGEETQYF. Written as DNA, the CDR3 is TGTGCCAGCAGTGACGGTTTCAGGGCAGGGGAAGAGACCCAGTACTTC.

V gene TRBV30 combines with J gene TRBJ2-7; no firm D call. Germline V lookup: CDR1 GTSNPN, CDR2 SVGIG (reference sequence). V was clipped by 4 bases and J by 4 bases, with 11 bases between them. The CDR3 is 12 amino acids. The CDR3 region has the DNA TGTGCCTGGACCGGTAGGAGATACGAGCAGTACTTC. Translated: CAWTGRRYEQYF.

This clonotype occurred a few times. The chain recombines TRBV29-1 with TRBJ2-5; 10 bases map to TRBD1. The CDR3 covers 14 residues. From germline, CDR1 is SQVTM and CDR2 ANQGSEA. V was pared by 0 bases and J by 4 bases, with 2 bases of the junction left unmatched. CDR3 in amino acids: CSVEDRDRGETQYF. The CDR3 DNA follows: TGCAGCGTTGAAGATCGGGACAGGGGAGAGACCCAGTACTTC.

The gene calls are TRBV11-2 and TRBJ2-3, with D perhaps TRBD2 (5 bases). This CDR3 is 15 amino acids long. Per the germline V gene, CDR1 is SGHAT and CDR2 is FQNNGV. Deletions cut 8 bases from V and 2 bases from J, with 17 bases between. The CDR3 region has the DNA TGTGCCAGCGGACGGGATCTTTCCCTCACAGATACGCAGTATTTT. This sequence encodes CASGRDLSLTDTQYF.

This clonotype appeared a few times. The chain joins TRBV11-3 to TRBJ1-1; 11 positions match TRBD1. CDR1 and CDR2 from the germline V gene are SGHNT and YENEEA. CDR3 length: 15 residues. The J segment lost 3 bases and the V segment lost 5 bases, leaving 5 bases of the junction unmatched. The CDR3 loop is CASSPPGQGDTEAFF. The CDR3 bases are TGTGCCAGCAGCCCTCCGGGACAGGGGGACACTGAAGCTTTCTTT.

This sequence joins TRBV30 and TRBJ2-7, with 9 bases identical to TRBD1. The CDR3 covers 15 residues. Unmatched junction bases numbered 7, after V lost 2 bases and J lost 2 bases. In germline, CDR1 is GTSNPN, CDR2 SVGIG (reference sequence). CDR3 coding DNA: TGTGCCTGGAGTAGGACAGGGGCTCCAGCCTACGAGCAGTACTTC. The encoded protein is CAWSRTGAPAYEQYF.

This clonotype appeared many times. CDR3: CASSLGTPGQGGTEAFF. The CDR3 DNA reads as TGTGCCAGCAGCTTGGGGACTCCGGGACAGGGGGGTACTGAAGCTTTCTTT. The chain carries TRBV5-4 and TRBJ1-1, with TRBD1 identical over 11 bases. The germline V gene encodes CDR1 SGHNT and CDR2 YYREEE (reference sequence). This CDR3 region has 17 residues. The J segment lost 5 bases and the V segment lost 0 bases, leaving 9 bases of the junction unmatched.

This clonotype was recorded at least ten times. The chain is built from TRBV20-1 and TRBJ2-7; 10 bases are shared with TRBD2. Trimming cost V 5 bases and J 1 base; bases outside gene matches: 5. The CDR3 is 14 residues long. In germline, CDR1 is DFQATT, CDR2 SNEGSKA (reference sequence). CDR3 amino acids: CSAPGLAASYEQYF. The DNA for the CDR3 is TGCAGTGCTCCCGGACTAGCGGCATCCTACGAGCAGTACTTC.